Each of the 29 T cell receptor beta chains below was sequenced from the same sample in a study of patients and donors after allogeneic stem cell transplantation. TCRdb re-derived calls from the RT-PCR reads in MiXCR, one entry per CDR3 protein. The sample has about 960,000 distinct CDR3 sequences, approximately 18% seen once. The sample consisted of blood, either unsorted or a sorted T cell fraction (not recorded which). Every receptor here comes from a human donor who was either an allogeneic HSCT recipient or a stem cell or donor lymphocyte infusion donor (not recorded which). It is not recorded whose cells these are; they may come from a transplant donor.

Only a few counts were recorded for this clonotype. The CDR3 here is CASSQGRGGLGDNEQFF. In DNA form, the CDR3 reads TGTGCCAGCAGCCAAGGGAGGGGCGGTCTTGGGGACAATGAGCAGTTCTTC. The V gene is TRBV4-2, the J gene TRBJ2-1, with D possibly TRBD2 on 6 matching bases. Deletions cut 1 base from V and 5 bases from J, with 18 bases between. The CDR3 is made up of 17 amino acids. CDR1 is LGHNA, CDR2 YNFKEQ, per germline.

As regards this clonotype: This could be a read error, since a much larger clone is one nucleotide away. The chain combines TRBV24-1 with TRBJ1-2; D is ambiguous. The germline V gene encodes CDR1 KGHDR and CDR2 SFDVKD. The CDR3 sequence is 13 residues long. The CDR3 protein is CSTSEGGNYGYTF. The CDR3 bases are TGTTCCACCTCTGAGGGCGGGAACTATGGCTACACCTTC.

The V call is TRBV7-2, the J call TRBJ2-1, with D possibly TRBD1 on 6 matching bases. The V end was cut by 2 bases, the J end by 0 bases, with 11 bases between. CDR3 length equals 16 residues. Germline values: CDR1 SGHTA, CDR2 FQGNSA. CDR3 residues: CASSLTGTLSYNEQFF. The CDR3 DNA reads TGTGCCAGCAGCTTAACAGGGACCCTCTCCTACAATGAGCAGTTCTTC.

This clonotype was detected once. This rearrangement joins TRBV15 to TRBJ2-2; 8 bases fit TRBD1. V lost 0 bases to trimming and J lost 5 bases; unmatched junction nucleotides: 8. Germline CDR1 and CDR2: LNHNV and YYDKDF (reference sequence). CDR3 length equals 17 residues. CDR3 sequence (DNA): TGTGCCACCAGCAGAGATACCGGGACAGGTTTGACCGGGGAGCTGTTTTTT. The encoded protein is CATSRDTGTGLTGELFF.

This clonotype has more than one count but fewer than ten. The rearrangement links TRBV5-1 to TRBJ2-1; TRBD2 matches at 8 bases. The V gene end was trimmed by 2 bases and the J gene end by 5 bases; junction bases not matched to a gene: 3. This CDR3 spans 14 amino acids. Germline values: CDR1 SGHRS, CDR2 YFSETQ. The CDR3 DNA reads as TGCGCCAGCAGCTTAGGGGGACTAGACAATGAGCAGTTCTTC. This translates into CASSLGGLDNEQFF.

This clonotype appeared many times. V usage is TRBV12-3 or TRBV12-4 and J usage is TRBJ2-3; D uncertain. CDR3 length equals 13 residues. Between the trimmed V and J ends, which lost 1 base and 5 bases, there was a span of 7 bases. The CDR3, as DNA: TGTGCCAGCAGTTTAGAGAACGAAGATACGCAGTATTTT. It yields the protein CASSLENEDTQYF.

The CDR3 here is CAISVAGSTDTQYF. The CDR3 region has the DNA TGTGCCATCAGTGTAGCGGGTAGCACAGATACGCAGTATTTT. This chain connects TRBV10-3 to TRBJ2-3, with 7 bases matching TRBD2. CDR3 size: 14 residues. The germline V gene encodes CDR1 ENHRY and CDR2 SYGVKD. With V trimmed by 4 bases and J by 0 bases, 1 base remained unmatched.

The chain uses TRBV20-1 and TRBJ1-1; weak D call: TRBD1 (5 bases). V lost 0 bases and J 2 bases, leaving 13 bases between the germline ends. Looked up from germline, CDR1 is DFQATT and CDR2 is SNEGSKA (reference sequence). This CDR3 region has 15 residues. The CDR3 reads CSARDKGAGNTEAFF. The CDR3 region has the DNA TGCAGTGCTAGAGATAAAGGGGCCGGAAACACTGAAGCTTTCTTT.

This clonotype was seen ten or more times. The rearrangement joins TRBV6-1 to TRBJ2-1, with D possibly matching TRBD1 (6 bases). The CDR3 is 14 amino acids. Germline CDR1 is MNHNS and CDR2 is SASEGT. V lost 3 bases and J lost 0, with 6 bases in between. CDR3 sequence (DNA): TGTGCCAGCAGTGACAGGGGCTCCTACAATGAGCAGTTCTTC. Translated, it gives CASSDRGSYNEQFF.

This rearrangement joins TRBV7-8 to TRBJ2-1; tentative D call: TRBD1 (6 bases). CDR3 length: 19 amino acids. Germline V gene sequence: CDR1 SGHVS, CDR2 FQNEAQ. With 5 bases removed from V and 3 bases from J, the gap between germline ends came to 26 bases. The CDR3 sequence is CASSPPRTETGPNYNEQFF. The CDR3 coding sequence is TGTGCCAGCAGCCCCCCTCGGACAGAGACAGGCCCAAACTACAATGAGCAGTTCTTC.

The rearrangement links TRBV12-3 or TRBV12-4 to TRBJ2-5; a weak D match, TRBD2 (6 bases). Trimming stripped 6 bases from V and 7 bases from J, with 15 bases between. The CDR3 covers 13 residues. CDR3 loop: CASSISGEATQYF. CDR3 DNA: TGTGCCAGCAGCATCTCTGGGGAGGCGACCCAGTACTTC.

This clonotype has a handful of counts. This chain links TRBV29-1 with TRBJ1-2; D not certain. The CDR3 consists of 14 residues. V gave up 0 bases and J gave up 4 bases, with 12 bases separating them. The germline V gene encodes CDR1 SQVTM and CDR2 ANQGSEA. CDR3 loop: CSVEDLRGPYGYTF. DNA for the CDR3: TGCAGCGTTGAAGATCTGCGGGGTCCCTATGGCTACACCTTC.

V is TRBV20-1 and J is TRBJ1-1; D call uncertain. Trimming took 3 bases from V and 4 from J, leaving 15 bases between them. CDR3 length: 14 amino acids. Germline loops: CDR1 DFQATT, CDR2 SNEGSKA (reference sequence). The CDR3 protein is CSASRRPSRTEAFF. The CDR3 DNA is TGCAGTGCTAGTCGCCGGCCTTCTCGCACTGAAGCTTTCTTT.

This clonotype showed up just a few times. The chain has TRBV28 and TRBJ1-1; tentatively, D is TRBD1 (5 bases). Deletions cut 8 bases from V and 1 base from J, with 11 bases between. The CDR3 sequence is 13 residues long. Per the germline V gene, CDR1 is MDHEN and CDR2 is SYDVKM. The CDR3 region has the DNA TGTGCCAGCCTTTCCCAGGGGAACACTGAAGCTTTCTTT. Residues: CASLSQGNTEAFF.

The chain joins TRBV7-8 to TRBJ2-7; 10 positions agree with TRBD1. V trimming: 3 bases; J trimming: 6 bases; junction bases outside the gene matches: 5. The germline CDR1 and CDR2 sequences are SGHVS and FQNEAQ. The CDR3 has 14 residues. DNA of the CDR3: TGTGCCAGCAGCTTCGGGACAGGGGACGGCGAGCAGTACTTC. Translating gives CASSFGTGDGEQYF.

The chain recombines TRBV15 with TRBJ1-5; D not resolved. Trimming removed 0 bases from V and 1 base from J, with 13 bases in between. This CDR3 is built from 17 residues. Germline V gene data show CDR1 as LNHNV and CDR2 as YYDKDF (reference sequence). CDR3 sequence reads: CATSRDLGRGSNQPQHF. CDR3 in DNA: TGTGCCACCAGCAGAGATCTCGGGAGAGGCAGCAATCAGCCCCAGCATTTT.

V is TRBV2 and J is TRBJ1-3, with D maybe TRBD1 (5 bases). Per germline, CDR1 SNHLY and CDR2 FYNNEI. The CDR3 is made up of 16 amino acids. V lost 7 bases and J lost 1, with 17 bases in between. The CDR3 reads CASNLDRRTSGNTIYF. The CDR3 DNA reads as TGTGCCAGCAACTTGGACCGGAGGACATCTGGAAACACCATATATTTT.

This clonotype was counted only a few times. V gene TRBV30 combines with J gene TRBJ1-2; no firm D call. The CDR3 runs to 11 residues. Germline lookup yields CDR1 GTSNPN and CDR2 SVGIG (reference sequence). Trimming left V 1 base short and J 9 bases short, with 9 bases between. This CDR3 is CAWSGARRYTF. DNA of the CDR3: TGTGCCTGGAGTGGGGCCCGGCGCTACACCTTC.

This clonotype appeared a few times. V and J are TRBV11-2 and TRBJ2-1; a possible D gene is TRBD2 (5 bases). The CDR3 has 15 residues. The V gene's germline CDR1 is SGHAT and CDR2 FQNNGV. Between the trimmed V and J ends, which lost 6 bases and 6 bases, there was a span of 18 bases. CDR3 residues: CASSIGPGKTNEQFF. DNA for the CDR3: TGTGCCAGCAGTATTGGGCCCGGGAAAACCAATGAGCAGTTCTTC.

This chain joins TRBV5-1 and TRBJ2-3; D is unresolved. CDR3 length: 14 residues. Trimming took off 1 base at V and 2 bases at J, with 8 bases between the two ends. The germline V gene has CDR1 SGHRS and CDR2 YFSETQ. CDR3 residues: CASSLSRDTDTQYF. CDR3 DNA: TGCGCCAGCAGCTTGTCTAGGGACACAGATACGCAGTATTTT.

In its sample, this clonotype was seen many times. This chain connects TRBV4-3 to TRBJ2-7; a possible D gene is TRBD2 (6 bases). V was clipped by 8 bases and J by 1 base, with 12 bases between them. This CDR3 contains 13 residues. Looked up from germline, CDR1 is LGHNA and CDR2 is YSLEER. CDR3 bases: TGCGCCAGCGGTTTTAGCGGATCCTACGAGCAGTACTTC. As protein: CASGFSGSYEQYF.

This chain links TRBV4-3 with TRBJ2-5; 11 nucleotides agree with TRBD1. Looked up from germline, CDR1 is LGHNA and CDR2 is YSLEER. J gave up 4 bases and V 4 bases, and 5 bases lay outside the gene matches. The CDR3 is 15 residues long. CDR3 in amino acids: CASSPGQGARETQYF. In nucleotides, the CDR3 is TGCGCCAGCAGCCCTGGACAGGGGGCGAGAGAGACCCAGTACTTC.

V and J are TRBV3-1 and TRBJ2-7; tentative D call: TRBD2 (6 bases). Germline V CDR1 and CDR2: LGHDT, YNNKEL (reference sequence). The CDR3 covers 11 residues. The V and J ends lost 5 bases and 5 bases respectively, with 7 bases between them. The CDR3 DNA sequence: TGTGCCAGCAGCGCTAGCGACGAGCAGTACTTC. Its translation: CASSASDEQYF.

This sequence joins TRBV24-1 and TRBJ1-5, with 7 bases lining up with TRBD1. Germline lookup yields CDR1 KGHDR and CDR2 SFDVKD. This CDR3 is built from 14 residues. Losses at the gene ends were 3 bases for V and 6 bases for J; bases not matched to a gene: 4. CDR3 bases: TGTGCCACCAGTGATCCCCAGGGGGGTCAGCCCCAGCATTTT. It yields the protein CATSDPQGGQPQHF.

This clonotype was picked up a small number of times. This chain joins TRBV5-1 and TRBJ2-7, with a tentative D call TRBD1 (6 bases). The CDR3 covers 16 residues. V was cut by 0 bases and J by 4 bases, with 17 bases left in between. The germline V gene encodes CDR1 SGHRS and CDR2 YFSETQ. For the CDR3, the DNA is TGCGCCAGCAGCTTGGCCCAGGGGACCATAATGTACGAGCAGTACTTC. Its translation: CASSLAQGTIMYEQYF.

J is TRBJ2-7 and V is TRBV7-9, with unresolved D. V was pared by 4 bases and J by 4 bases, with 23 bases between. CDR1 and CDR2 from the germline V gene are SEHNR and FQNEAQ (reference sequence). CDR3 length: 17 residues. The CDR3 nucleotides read TGTGCCAGCAGCTCTCCACAAACACGGACGGAGACTTACGAGCAGTACTTC. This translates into CASSSPQTRTETYEQYF.

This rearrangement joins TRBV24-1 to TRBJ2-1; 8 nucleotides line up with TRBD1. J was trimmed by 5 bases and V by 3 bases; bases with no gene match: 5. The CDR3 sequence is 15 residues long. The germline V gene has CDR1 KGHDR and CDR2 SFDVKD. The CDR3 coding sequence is TGTGCCACCAGTGATGCGGGACAGGTCCACAATGAGCAGTTCTTC. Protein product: CATSDAGQVHNEQFF.

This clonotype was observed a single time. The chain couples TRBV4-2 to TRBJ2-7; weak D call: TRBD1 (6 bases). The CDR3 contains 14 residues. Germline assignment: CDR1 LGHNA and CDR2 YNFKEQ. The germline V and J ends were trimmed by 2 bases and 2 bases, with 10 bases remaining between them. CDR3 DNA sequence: TGTGCCAGCAGCCAAATACAGGGTCCCTACGAGCAGTACTTC. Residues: CASSQIQGPYEQYF.

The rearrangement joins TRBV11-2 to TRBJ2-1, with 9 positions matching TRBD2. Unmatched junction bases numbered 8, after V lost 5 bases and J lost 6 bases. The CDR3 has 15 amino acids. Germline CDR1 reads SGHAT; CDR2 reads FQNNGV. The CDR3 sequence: CASSHGGGAINEQFF. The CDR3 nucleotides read TGTGCCAGCAGCCACGGCGGGGGGGCGATCAATGAGCAGTTCTTC.